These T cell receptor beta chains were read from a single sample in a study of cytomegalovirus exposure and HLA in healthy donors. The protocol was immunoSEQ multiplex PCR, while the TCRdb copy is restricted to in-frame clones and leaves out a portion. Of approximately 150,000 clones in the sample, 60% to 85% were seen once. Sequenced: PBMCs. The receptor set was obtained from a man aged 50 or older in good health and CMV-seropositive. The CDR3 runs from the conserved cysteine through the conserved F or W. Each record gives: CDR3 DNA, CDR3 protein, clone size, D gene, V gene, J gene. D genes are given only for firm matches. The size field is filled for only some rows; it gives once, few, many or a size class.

CDR3nt: TGTGCCAGCAGCGTAGCGGGTGGGCGACAAGGGGAGGGGGGCCACGAGCAGTACTTC
CDR3aa: CASSVAGGRQGEGGHEQYF
abundance: NA
d_gene: NA
v_gene: TRBV9
j_gene: TRBJ2-7

CDR3nt: TGTGCCAGCAGCTTAGCGGGGGGGACCTACGAGCAGTACTTC
CDR3aa: CASSLAGGTYEQYF
abundance: NA
d_gene: TRBD2
v_gene: TRBV7-6
j_gene: TRBJ2-7

CDR3nt: TGTGCCAGCAGTCTAATGGGACTAGCGGGAGTAATGTGGGAGACCCAGTACTTC
CDR3aa: CASSLMGLAGVMWETQYF
abundance: NA
d_gene: TRBD2
v_gene: TRBV11-2
j_gene: TRBJ2-5

CDR3nt: TGTGCCCTAGGGCGGGAGGAGTTTCGGGAGCAGTACTTC
CDR3aa: CALGREEFREQYF
abundance: NA
d_gene: TRBD2
v_gene: TRBV28
j_gene: TRBJ2-7

CDR3nt: TGTGCCAGCAGTGGACTAGCGGTCTCGGATGAGCAGTTCTTC
CDR3aa: CASSGLAVSDEQFF
abundance: NA
d_gene: TRBD2
v_gene: TRBV2
j_gene: TRBJ2-1

CDR3nt: TGTGCCAGCAGTGAAAGCGAGAACACTGAAGCTTTCTTT
CDR3aa: CASSESENTEAFF
abundance: few
d_gene: NA
v_gene: TRBV2
j_gene: TRBJ1-1

CDR3nt: TGTGCCAGTAGTCTCCAAGCCTGGACAGATTCCTACGAGCAGTACTTC
CDR3aa: CASSLQAWTDSYEQYF
abundance: NA
d_gene: NA
v_gene: TRBV19
j_gene: TRBJ2-7

CDR3nt: TGTGCCAGCAGCAAAGGCTTGGGACAGGGCACATCCTCCTACGAGCAGTACTTC
CDR3aa: CASSKGLGQGTSSYEQYF
abundance: few
d_gene: TRBD1
v_gene: TRBV11-2
j_gene: TRBJ2-7

CDR3nt: TGTGCCAGCAGTTTAAAACAGTACTTTACTCGAGGACTATCCACCGGGGAGCTGTTTTTT
CDR3aa: CASSLKQYFTRGLSTGELFF
abundance: NA
d_gene: NA
v_gene: TRBV27
j_gene: TRBJ2-2

CDR3nt: TGTGCCAGCAGCTTCCGGGAGTCCTATGGCTACACCTTC
CDR3aa: CASSFRESYGYTF
abundance: few
d_gene: NA
v_gene: TRBV5-4
j_gene: TRBJ1-2

CDR3nt: TGTGCCAGCAGCTTGGAGGGTCGGGACTCCTTGCTCCACTTC
CDR3aa: CASSLEGRDSLLHF
abundance: once
d_gene: NA
v_gene: TRBV11-3
j_gene: TRBJ1-2

CDR3nt: TGTGCCTGGAGTGTCGGACAGGGGGCCGGTGGCTACACCTTC
CDR3aa: CAWSVGQGAGGYTF
abundance: NA
d_gene: TRBD1
v_gene: TRBV30
j_gene: TRBJ1-2

CDR3nt: TGCGCCAGCAGCCAAGACAAGACTTCATACTCCTACAATGAGCAGTTCTTC
CDR3aa: CASSQDKTSYSYNEQFF
abundance: NA
d_gene: NA
v_gene: TRBV4-1
j_gene: TRBJ2-1

CDR3nt: TGTGCCAGCAGTTTTGGGGCTGTACCTGGGAACACTGAAGCTTTCTTT
CDR3aa: CASSFGAVPGNTEAFF
abundance: few
d_gene: NA
v_gene: TRBV5-5
j_gene: TRBJ1-1

CDR3nt: TGCGCCAGCAGCCCACCACTAGCGGGACAAGAGACCCAGTACTTC
CDR3aa: CASSPPLAGQETQYF
abundance: few
d_gene: TRBD2
v_gene: TRBV5-1
j_gene: TRBJ2-5

CDR3nt: TGTGCCAGCAGCCAAGCACTAATGAACACTGAAGCTTTCTTT
CDR3aa: CASSQALMNTEAFF
abundance: NA
d_gene: NA
v_gene: TRBV14
j_gene: TRBJ1-1